The 26 T cell receptor beta chains below were found in one sample sequenced in a study of blood T cell repertoires in COVID-19. Method: immunoSEQ multiplex PCR; TCRdb's copy keeps in-frame clones and lacks some. The sample lists approximately 300,000 clones; nearly 90% were seen once. The sample was PBMCs or T cells enriched from blood (not recorded which). All receptors come from a woman between 18 and 30 years old with acute COVID-19.

The rearrangement joins TRBV7-9 to TRBJ2-7, with 7 positions matching TRBD1. The length of the CDR3 is 13 residues. In germline, CDR1 is SEHNR, CDR2 FQNEAQ (reference sequence). V was pared by 0 bases and J by 7 bases, with 3 bases of the junction left unmatched. The CDR3 protein is CASSLAGGEEQYF. The CDR3 nucleotides read TGTGCCAGCAGCTTAGCAGGGGGCGAAGAGCAGTACTTC.

This chain links TRBV7-9 with TRBJ1-1, with 9 bases that match TRBD1. Looked up from germline, CDR1 is SEHNR and CDR2 is FQNEAQ (reference sequence). V dropped 6 bases and J dropped 11; count of bases not matched to a gene: 13. The CDR3 length is 14 residues. CDR3: CASSPQQGAILAFF. The CDR3 DNA sequence: TGTGCCAGCAGTCCACAACAGGGGGCGATCTTGGCTTTCTTT.

Details on this clone: The sample contains more than one DNA sequence encoding this CDR3. V gene TRBV5-1 combines with J gene TRBJ1-5; the D is unclear. Deletions cut 0 bases from V and 4 bases from J, with 8 bases between. Germline CDR1 and CDR2: SGHRS and YFSETQ. This CDR3 spans 14 amino acids. The CDR3 DNA is TGCGCCAGCAGCTTGGGGACTGGGAATCAGCCCCAGCATTTT. Encoded protein: CASSLGTGNQPQHF.

The chain employs TRBV24-1 and TRBJ2-5; 13 positions agree with TRBD2. V lost 5 bases and J lost 5; bases outside the gene matches: 7. The CDR3 consists of 16 residues. Germline CDR1 is KGHDR and CDR2 is SFDVKD. This CDR3 is CATSGRLAGGRETQYF. The DNA of the CDR3 is TGTGCCACCAGTGGTAGACTAGCGGGAGGCCGGGAGACCCAGTACTTC.

The chain uses TRBV19 and TRBJ2-1; weak D call: TRBD2 (6 bases). The V end was cut by 3 bases, the J end by 7 bases, with 13 bases between. This CDR3 region has 14 residues. The germline V gene encodes CDR1 LNHDA and CDR2 SQIVND (reference sequence). This CDR3 reads CASSIRRVGNEQFF. CDR3 coding DNA: TGTGCCAGTAGTATCCGGAGGGTGGGTAATGAGCAGTTCTTC.

This rearrangement joins TRBV2 to TRBJ2-2; 9 nucleotides align to TRBD2. CDR3 length equals 17 residues. The V and J ends lost 5 bases and 9 bases, in that order; junction bases with no gene match: 16. The germline V gene has CDR1 SNHLY and CDR2 FYNNEI. CDR3 DNA sequence: TGTGCCAGCAGTCCCCTAGCGGGATCCCGGGGGGCGAGGGAGCTGTTTTTT. It is translated as CASSPLAGSRGARELFF.

J is TRBJ2-1 and V is TRBV24-1; tentative D call: TRBD1 (6 bases). CDR3 length: 14 amino acids. Germline CDR1 and CDR2: KGHDR and SFDVKD. V was clipped by 3 bases and J by 5 bases, with 10 bases between them. CDR3 coding DNA: TGTGCCACCAGTGATCCAGGGGCCGACAATGAGCAGTTCTTC. Protein: CATSDPGADNEQFF.

The V call is TRBV7-9, the J call TRBJ1-1; D may be TRBD1 (5 bases). The CDR3 runs to 15 residues. Trimming pared 2 bases from V and 5 bases from J, leaving 15 bases between. CDR1 and CDR2 from the germline V gene are SEHNR and FQNEAQ (reference sequence). CDR3 loop: CASSLTWQGKTEAFF. CDR3 nucleotide sequence: TGTGCCAGCAGCTTAACGTGGCAGGGCAAAACTGAAGCTTTCTTT.

The CDR3 loop is CATSGGRNQPQHF. The CDR3 DNA reads TGTGCCACCTCGGGGGGCAGGAATCAGCCCCAGCATTTT. The rearrangement uses TRBV27 and TRBJ1-5, with D perhaps TRBD1 (6 bases). The CDR3 loop spans 13 amino acids. V was clipped by 10 bases and J by 4 bases, with 14 bases between them. Germline V gene lookup returns CDR1 MNHEY and CDR2 SMNVEV (reference sequence).

The V and J genes are TRBV10-3 and TRBJ1-2; D not certain. The CDR3 length is 12 residues. Germline V lookup: CDR1 ENHRY, CDR2 SYGVKD. Trimming pared 4 bases from V and 6 bases from J, leaving 9 bases between. The CDR3 loop is CAISGLADGYTF. The DNA for the CDR3 is TGTGCCATCAGTGGTCTGGCAGATGGCTACACCTTC.

The J gene is TRBJ2-1, the V gene TRBV7-6; TRBD2 matches at 12 bases. CDR1 is SGHVS, CDR2 FNYEAQ, per germline. Trimming at V came to 10 bases and at J to 6 bases, leaving 7 bases not matched to a gene. CDR3 length equals 14 residues. CDR3 loop: CATRRGLAGNEQFF. In DNA, the CDR3 is TGTGCCACCCGACGGGGACTAGCGGGCAATGAGCAGTTCTTC.

The chain joins TRBV4-2 to TRBJ1-6; 7 bases match TRBD1. V was clipped by 4 bases and J by 0 bases; unmatched bases: 18. This CDR3 is built from 21 residues. Germline-derived CDR1 and CDR2 are LGHNA and YNFKEQ. The DNA of the CDR3 is TGTGCCAGCAGCCTCGCACCCAAGACAGGGCAGGGAAGCTCCTATAATTCACCCCTCCACTTT. Translation: CASSLAPKTGQGSSYNSPLHF.

The genes are TRBV27 and TRBJ1-3; the match to TRBD1 covers 8 bases. After removal of 2 bases from V and 8 bases from J, the junction contained 8 bases not matched to a gene. The CDR3 has 15 residues. The germline V gene has CDR1 MNHEY and CDR2 SMNVEV (reference sequence). The CDR3 spells CASSLLSGQGYTIYF. CDR3 nucleotide sequence: TGTGCCAGCAGTTTACTGTCCGGACAGGGTTACACCATATATTTT.

The rearrangement joins TRBV28 to TRBJ1-2, with D tentatively TRBD1 (6 bases). Trimming stripped 7 bases from V and 4 bases from J, with 19 bases between. The CDR3 loop spans 15 amino acids. The germline gives CDR1 MDHEN, CDR2 SYDVKM. CDR3 residues: CASNSPRGGLYGYTF. Written as DNA, the CDR3 is TGTGCCAGCAATAGCCCTAGGGGGGGCCTCTATGGCTACACCTTC.

The gene calls are TRBV5-6 and TRBJ2-7, with D possibly being TRBD2 (5 bases). Germline CDR1 and CDR2: SGHDT and YYEEEE. V lost 1 base, J lost 7 bases, and 9 bases lay in between. This CDR3 contains 12 residues. The CDR3 region has the DNA TGTGCCAGCAGCTTGCGGGGTCTGGAGCAGTACTTC. This codes for CASSLRGLEQYF.

The chain combines TRBV7-9 with TRBJ2-2; D might be TRBD1 (7 bases). V was shortened by 5 bases and J by 7 bases, with 20 bases between the two germline ends. Germline lookup yields CDR1 SEHNR and CDR2 FQNEAQ (reference sequence). The CDR3 contains 16 residues. For the CDR3, the DNA is TGTGCCAGCAGCGTATGGAGGGACAGTGGGATCGGGGAGCTGTTTTTT. This gives the protein CASSVWRDSGIGELFF.

V and J are TRBV28 and TRBJ1-4; D call uncertain. The CDR3 is made up of 14 amino acids. Germline CDR1 is MDHEN and CDR2 is SYDVKM. Trimming removed 3 bases from V and 5 bases from J, with 10 bases in between. The CDR3 spells CASSFLRRNEKLFF. The CDR3 DNA reads as TGTGCCAGCAGTTTCCTAAGGAGAAATGAAAAACTGTTTTTT.

V and J are TRBV7-2 and TRBJ2-3; 11 positions match TRBD2. There are 19 residues in the CDR3. V lost 4 bases to trimming and J lost 0 bases; unmatched junction nucleotides: 12. The germline CDR1 and CDR2 sequences are SGHTA and FQGNSA. CDR3: CASSSRPGLAALSTDTQYF. The CDR3 nucleotides are TGTGCCAGCAGCTCGAGACCGGGACTAGCGGCCCTAAGCACAGATACGCAGTATTTT. Using reference TRBV7-2 and TRBJ2-3 for the parts outside the CDR3, the full variable domain is GAGVSQSPSNKVTEKGKDVELRCDPISGHTALYWYRQSLGQGLEFLIYFQGNSAPDKSGLPSDRFSAERTGGSVSTLTIQRTQQEDSAVYLCASSSRPGLAALSTDTQYFGPGTRLTVL.

V usage is TRBV28 and J usage is TRBJ1-6, with D maybe TRBD1 (5 bases). V was shortened by 7 bases and J by 6 bases, with 13 bases between the two germline ends. The CDR3 is made up of 14 amino acids. Germline CDR1 MDHEN, CDR2 SYDVKM. The CDR3 DNA sequence: TGTGCCAGCATGCGTCGGGGGATTAATTCACCCCTCCACTTT. Residues: CASMRRGINSPLHF.

The genes are TRBV29-1 and TRBJ2-1; D might be TRBD2 (5 bases). CDR3 length: 12 amino acids. Germline V CDR1 and CDR2: SQVTM, ANQGSEA. V lost 2 bases, J lost 9 bases, and 11 bases lay in between. The CDR3, as DNA: TGCAGCGTTGAATTTTCGGGGTTTGAGCAGTTCTTC. Its translation is CSVEFSGFEQFF.

The gene calls are TRBV15 and TRBJ2-7; 13 bases agree with TRBD2. The V gene end was trimmed by 1 base and the J gene end by 3 bases; junction bases not matched to a gene: 15. The CDR3 is 20 amino acids. The V gene's germline CDR1 is LNHNV and CDR2 YYDKDF (reference sequence). The CDR3 DNA follows: TGTGCCACCAGCAGAGGGCCCCTCCGACCCGGGACTAGCGGGATCTACGAGCAGTACTTC. This encodes CATSRGPLRPGTSGIYEQYF. The entire variable domain, with the rest obtained from reference TRBV15 and TRBJ2-7, is as follows: DAMVIQNPRYQVTQFGKPVTLSCSQTLNHNVMYWYQQKSSQAPKLLFHYYDKDFNNEADTPDNFQSRRPNTSFCFLDIRSPGLGDTAMYLCATSRGPLRPGTSGIYEQYFGPGTRLTVT.

V and J are TRBV12-3 or TRBV12-4 and TRBJ1-2; 7 bases fit TRBD1. CDR3 length: 13 residues. The trim removed 6 bases at V and 8 bases at J, leaving 9 bases unmatched. Here the CDR3 reads CASSDTGVGGYTF. CDR3 DNA sequence: TGTGCCAGCAGCGACACAGGGGTAGGGGGCTACACCTTC.

This chain connects TRBV9 to TRBJ2-2; 7 bases map to TRBD1. The CDR3 totals 15 residues. Per germline, CDR1 SGDLS and CDR2 YYNGEE. Trimming removed 3 bases from V and 3 bases from J; junction bases left unmatched: 5. The CDR3 region has the DNA TGTGCCAGCAGCGCCGGGACAGCTTACACCGGGGAGCTGTTTTTT. Translating it yields CASSAGTAYTGELFF.

The rearrangement joins TRBV5-1 to TRBJ1-4; possible D gene TRBD1, 5 bases. Germline lookup yields CDR1 SGHRS and CDR2 YFSETQ. The CDR3 has 15 amino acids. V gave up 0 bases and J gave up 3 bases, with 9 bases separating them. The CDR3 DNA is TGCGCCAGCAGCTTGGTGGGGACTTCTAATGAAAAACTGTTTTTT. It is translated as CASSLVGTSNEKLFF.

The gene calls are TRBV2 and TRBJ1-2, with D possibly TRBD1 on 6 matching bases. This CDR3 has 14 residues. Germline V gene sequence: CDR1 SNHLY, CDR2 FYNNEI. The V gene lost 5 bases and the J gene lost 0 bases, with 10 bases spanning the gap. The CDR3 nucleotides read TGTGCCAGCAGTCGGACAGACACTAACTATGGCTACACCTTC. Encoded protein: CASSRTDTNYGYTF.

The chain uses TRBV20-1 and TRBJ2-5; D is unresolved. This CDR3 has 11 amino acids. V was pared by 6 bases and J by 5 bases, with 10 bases between. CDR1 and CDR2 (germline): DFQATT, SNEGSKA (reference sequence). CDR3 DNA: TGCAGTGCCCCGGGTCCCGAGACCCAGTACTTC. Its translation: CSAPGPETQYF.